A selection of T cell receptor beta chains follows, all from one sample in a study of spatial heterogeneity in lung cancer. One entry per CDR3 protein results from TCRdb running MiXCR on the 5' RACE reads. This repertoire shows roughly 13,000 distinct CDR3 sequences, about 4% found once; its top ten account for around 8%. Sequenced material: lung tumor tissue, taken at surgery. The receptors here all came from a male donor with early-stage non-small cell lung cancer. The conserved cysteine and the conserved F or W are not part of the CDR3 here. Fields, in order: J gene, V gene, CDR3 protein.

J: TRBJ2-3
V: TRBV5-1
CDR3: ASSLGDPTDTQY

J: TRBJ1-1
V: TRBV3-1
CDR3: ASSPQQDSEAF

J: TRBJ1-2
V: TRBV20-1
CDR3: SARPTWQGSNYGYT

J: TRBJ1-6
V: TRBV4-1
CDR3: ASSLLPGSDSPLH

J: TRBJ2-1
V: TRBV2
CDR3: ASIPNRRTYNEQF

J: TRBJ2-3
V: TRBV20-1
CDR3: SATGLRDTQY

J: TRBJ2-7
V: TRBV9
CDR3: ASSEASGRAGEQY

J: TRBJ2-1
V: TRBV2
CDR3: ASSLTRIGMF

J: TRBJ1-1
V: TRBV27
CDR3: ASSLWRQTEAF

J: TRBJ2-4
V: TRBV2
CDR3: ASSEGKNIQY

J: TRBJ2-3
V: TRBV27
CDR3: ASSLQGYTDTQY

J: TRBJ2-7
V: TRBV11-2
CDR3: ASSTRTSGSYEQY

J: TRBJ1-4
V: TRBV7-9
CDR3: ASSLQEGNEKLF

J: TRBJ1-2
V: TRBV12-3/TRBV12-4
CDR3: ASTMTRDDGYT

J: TRBJ1-1
V: TRBV29-1
CDR3: SAVTPRNTEAF

J: TRBJ2-1
V: TRBV5-1
CDR3: ASSVEVTSYNEQF

J: TRBJ2-3
V: TRBV20-1
CDR3: SARSSGVGTDTQY

J: TRBJ2-5
V: TRBV5-1
CDR3: ASSLSGVQETQY

J: TRBJ1-1
V: TRBV19
CDR3: ASTLGHHMNTEAF

J: TRBJ1-3
V: TRBV5-1
CDR3: ASSPQTVSGNTIY

J: TRBJ2-5
V: TRBV12-3/TRBV12-4
CDR3: ASSPGGTQY

J: TRBJ1-2
V: TRBV20-1
CDR3: SASMVGNYGDT

J: TRBJ2-1
V: TRBV27
CDR3: ASRTGMHEQF

J: TRBJ1-2
V: TRBV6-5
CDR3: ASSPGGDLRGYT

J: TRBJ2-7
V: TRBV7-3
CDR3: ASSLGLGYEQY

J: TRBJ1-1
V: TRBV12-3/TRBV12-4
CDR3: ASSLVWQLNTEAF

J: TRBJ1-5
V: TRBV6-6
CDR3: ASSYLLQGDQPQH